This entry features one T cell receptor (beta chain) sequence. These data belong to a study of blood T cell repertoires in COVID-19. Methods used by the authors: Amplified reference gene primers provided the basis for estimating nucleated cell counts. TCRdb's copy holds only in-frame clones and misses some; the assay was immunoSEQ multiplex PCR. The D gene and trimming were derived from the DNA, and the V and J assignments and clone size from that table. In the table there are around 300,000 clones, just under 90% of which are singletons. Either two negative PCRs, clearance, or symptom resolution qualified Cohort 3 donors as recovered. The sequenced sample was PBMCs or T cells enriched from blood (not recorded which). The TCR was taken from a woman in her sixties who had recovered from COVID-19.

DNA for the CDR3: TGTGCCAGCAGTGTACAGTCGACAGATACGCAGTATTTT. Amino acids: CASSVQSTDTQYF. The chain is built from TRBV25-1 and TRBJ2-3, with D unclear. Per germline, CDR1 MGHDK and CDR2 SYGVNS. Trimming cost V 4 bases and J 3 bases, with 8 bases left between them. The CDR3 contains 13 residues.